This section outlines one T cell receptor beta chain sequence together with its context. Clones were read by immunoSEQ multiplex PCR, and TCRdb kept only the in-frame ones, dropping some. This table has 75,000 to 95,000 clones, around four fifths appearing once. As to time point: blood 4 weeks post-SBRT, at nephrectomy. Treatment reported: 15 Gy SBRT to primary tumor, nephrectomy 4 weeks later. The V gene's germline CDR1 is SGHVS and CDR2 FQNEAQ. This CDR3 is 11 amino acids long. Trimming stripped 7 bases from V and 3 bases from J, with 4 bases between. The data stem from a study of radiation and T cells in renal cell carcinoma.

The sample consisted of blood, taken from a patient whose treatment included radiotherapy and nephrectomy. This clonotype was sampled from a middle-aged man with renal cell carcinoma. This chain links TRBV7-8 with TRBJ2-1; no clear D. The CDR3 loop is CASTNYNEQFF. Written as DNA, the CDR3 is TGTGCCAGCACCAACTACAATGAGCAGTTCTTC.